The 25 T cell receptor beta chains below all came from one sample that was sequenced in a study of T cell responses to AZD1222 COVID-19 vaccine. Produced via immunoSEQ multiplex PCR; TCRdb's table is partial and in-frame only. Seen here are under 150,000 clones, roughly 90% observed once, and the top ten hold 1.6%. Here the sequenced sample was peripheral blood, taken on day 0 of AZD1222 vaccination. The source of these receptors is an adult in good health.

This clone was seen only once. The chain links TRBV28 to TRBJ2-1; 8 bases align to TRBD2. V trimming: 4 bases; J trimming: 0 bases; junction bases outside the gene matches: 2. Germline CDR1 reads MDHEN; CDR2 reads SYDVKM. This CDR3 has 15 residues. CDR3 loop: CASSSAGVSYNEQFF. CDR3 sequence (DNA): TGTGCCAGCAGTTCAGCGGGAGTCTCCTACAATGAGCAGTTCTTC.

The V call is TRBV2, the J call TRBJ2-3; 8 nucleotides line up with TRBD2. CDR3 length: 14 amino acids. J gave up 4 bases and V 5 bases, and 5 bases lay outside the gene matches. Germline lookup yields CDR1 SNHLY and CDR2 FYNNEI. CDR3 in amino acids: CASSPAGVADTQYF. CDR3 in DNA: TGTGCCAGCAGTCCAGCGGGAGTTGCAGATACGCAGTATTTT.

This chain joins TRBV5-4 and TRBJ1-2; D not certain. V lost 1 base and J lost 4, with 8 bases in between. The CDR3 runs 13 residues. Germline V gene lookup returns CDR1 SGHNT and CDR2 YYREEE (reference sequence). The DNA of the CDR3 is TGTGCCAGCAGCTTGAAGGACTTCTATGGCTACACCTTC. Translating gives CASSLKDFYGYTF. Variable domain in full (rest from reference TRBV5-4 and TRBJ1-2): ETGVTQSPTHLIKTRGQQVTLRCSSQSGHNTVSWYQQALGQGPQFIFQYYREEENGRGNFPPRFSGLQFPNYSSELNVNALELDDSALYLCASSLKDFYGYTFGSGTRLTVV.

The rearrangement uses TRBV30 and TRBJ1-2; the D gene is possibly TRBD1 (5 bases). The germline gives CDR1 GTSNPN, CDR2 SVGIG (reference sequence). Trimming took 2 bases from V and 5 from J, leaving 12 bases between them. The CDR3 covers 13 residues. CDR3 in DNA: TGTGCCTGGAGTCCCGACAGTCTTTATGGCTACACCTTC. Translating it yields CAWSPDSLYGYTF.

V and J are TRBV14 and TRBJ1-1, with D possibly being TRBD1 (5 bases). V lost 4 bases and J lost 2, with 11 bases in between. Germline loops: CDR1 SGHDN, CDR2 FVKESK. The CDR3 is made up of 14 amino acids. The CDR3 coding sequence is TGTGCCAGCAGCCGACAGACGAGCAACACTGAAGCTTTCTTT. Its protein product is CASSRQTSNTEAFF.

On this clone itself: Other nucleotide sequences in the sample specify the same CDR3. The CDR3 DNA follows: TGTGCCAGCAGTTTTGGACAGCCCCAGCATTTT. Translating gives CASSFGQPQHF. The chain joins TRBV12-3 or TRBV12-4 to TRBJ1-5; D unclear. Trimming removed 3 bases from V and 7 bases from J, with 4 bases in between. The CDR3 length is 11 residues.

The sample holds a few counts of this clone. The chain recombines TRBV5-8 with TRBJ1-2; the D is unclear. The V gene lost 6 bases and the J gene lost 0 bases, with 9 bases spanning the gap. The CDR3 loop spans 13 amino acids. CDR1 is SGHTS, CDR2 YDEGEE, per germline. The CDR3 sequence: CASTRGPNYGYTF. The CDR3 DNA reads TGTGCCAGCACCCGTGGACCTAACTATGGCTACACCTTC.

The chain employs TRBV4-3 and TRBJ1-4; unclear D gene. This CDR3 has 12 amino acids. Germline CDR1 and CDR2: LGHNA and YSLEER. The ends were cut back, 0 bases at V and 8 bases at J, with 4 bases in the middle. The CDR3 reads CASSQDREKLFF. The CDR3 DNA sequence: TGCGCCAGCAGCCAAGATAGGGAAAAACTGTTTTTT.

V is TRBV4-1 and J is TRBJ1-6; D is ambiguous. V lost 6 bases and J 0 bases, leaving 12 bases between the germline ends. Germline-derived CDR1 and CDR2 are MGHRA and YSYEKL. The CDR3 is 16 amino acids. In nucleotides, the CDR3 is TGCGCCAGCAGACTAGAGTCCGGCTCCTATAATTCACCCCTCCACTTT. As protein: CASRLESGSYNSPLHF.

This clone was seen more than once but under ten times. The CDR3: CASSLRDSHNEQFF. CDR3 DNA sequence: TGTGCCAGCAGTCTCCGGGACAGTCACAATGAGCAGTTCTTC. The chain is built from TRBV6-2 or TRBV6-3 and TRBJ2-1; 7 nucleotides align to TRBD1. V trimming: 5 bases; J trimming: 5 bases; junction bases outside the gene matches: 6. The CDR3 length is 14 residues. Looked up from germline, CDR1 is MNHEY and CDR2 is SVGEGT.

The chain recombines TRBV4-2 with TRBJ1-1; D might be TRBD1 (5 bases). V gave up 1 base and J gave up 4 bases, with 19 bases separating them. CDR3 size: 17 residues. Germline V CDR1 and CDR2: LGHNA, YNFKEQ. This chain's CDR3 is CASSQVVWAGGATEAFF. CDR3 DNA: TGTGCCAGCAGCCAAGTGGTTTGGGCTGGGGGTGCCACTGAAGCTTTCTTT.

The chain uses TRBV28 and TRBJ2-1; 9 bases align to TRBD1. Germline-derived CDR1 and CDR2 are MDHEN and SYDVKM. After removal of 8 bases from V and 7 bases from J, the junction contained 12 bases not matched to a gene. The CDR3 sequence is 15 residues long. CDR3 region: CASVDRGPSGNEQFF. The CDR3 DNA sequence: TGTGCCAGCGTGGACAGGGGTCCGTCCGGGAATGAGCAGTTCTTC. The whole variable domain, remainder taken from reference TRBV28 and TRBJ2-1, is DVKVTQSSRYLVKRTGEKVFLECVQDMDHENMFWYRQDPGLGLRLIYFSYDVKMKEKGDIPEGYSVSREKKERFSLILESASTNQTSMYLCASVDRGPSGNEQFFGPGTRLTVL.

In DNA form, the CDR3 reads TGTGCCAGCAGCGGGCTGAACACCGGGGAGCTGTTTTTT. It translates to CASSGLNTGELFF. The J gene is TRBJ2-2, the V gene TRBV11-3, with D unclear. V lost 5 bases to trimming and J lost 1 base, with 5 bases between them. The CDR3 spans 13 residues. CDR1 and CDR2 (germline): SGHNT, YENEEA.

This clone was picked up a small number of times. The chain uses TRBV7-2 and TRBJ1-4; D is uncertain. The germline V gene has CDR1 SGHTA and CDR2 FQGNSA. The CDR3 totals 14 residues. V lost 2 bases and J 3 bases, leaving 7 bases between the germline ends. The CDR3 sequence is CASSLMPSNEKLFF. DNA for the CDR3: TGTGCCAGCAGCTTAATGCCTTCTAATGAAAAACTGTTTTTT.

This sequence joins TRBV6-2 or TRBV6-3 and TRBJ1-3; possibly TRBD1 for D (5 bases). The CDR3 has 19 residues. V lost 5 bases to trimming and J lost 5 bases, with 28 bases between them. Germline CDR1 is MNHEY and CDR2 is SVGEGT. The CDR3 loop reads CASSPGPLNRNITRNTIYF. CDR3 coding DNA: TGTGCCAGCAGTCCGGGACCGTTGAATCGAAACATAACCCGAAACACCATATATTTT.

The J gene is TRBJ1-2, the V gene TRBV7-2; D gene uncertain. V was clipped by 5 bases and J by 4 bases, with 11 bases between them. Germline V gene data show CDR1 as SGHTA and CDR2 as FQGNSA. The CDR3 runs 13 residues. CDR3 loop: CASSPRASYGYTF. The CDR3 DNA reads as TGTGCCAGCAGCCCTCGGGCTAGCTATGGCTACACCTTC.

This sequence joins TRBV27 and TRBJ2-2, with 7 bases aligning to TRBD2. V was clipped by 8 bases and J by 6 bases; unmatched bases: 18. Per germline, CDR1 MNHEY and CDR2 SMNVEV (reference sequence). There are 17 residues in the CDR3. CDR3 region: CASSQRGLARIAGELFF. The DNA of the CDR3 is TGTGCCAGCTCCCAGCGGGGTCTAGCTCGCATTGCCGGGGAGCTGTTTTTT.

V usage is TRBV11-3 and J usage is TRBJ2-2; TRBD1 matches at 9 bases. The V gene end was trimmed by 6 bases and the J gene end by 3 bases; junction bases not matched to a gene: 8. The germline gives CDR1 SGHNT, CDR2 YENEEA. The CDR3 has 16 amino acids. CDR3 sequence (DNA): TGTGCCAGCAGTTCGGGGACAGGGAGGGACACCGGGGAGCTGTTTTTT. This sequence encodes CASSSGTGRDTGELFF. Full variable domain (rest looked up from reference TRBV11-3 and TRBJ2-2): EAGVVQSPRYKIIEKKQPVAFWCNPISGHNTLYWYLQNLGQGPELLIRYENEEAVDDSQLPKDRFSAERLKGVDSTLKIQPAELGDSAVYLCASSSGTGRDTGELFFGEGSRLTVL.

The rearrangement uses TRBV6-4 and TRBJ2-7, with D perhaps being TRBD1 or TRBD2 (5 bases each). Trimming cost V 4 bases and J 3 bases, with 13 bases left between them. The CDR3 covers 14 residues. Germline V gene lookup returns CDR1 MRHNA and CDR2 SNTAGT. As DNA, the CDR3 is TGTGCCAGCAGTGTAGAGGGGAACGGCTACGAGCAGTACTTC. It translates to CASSVEGNGYEQYF.

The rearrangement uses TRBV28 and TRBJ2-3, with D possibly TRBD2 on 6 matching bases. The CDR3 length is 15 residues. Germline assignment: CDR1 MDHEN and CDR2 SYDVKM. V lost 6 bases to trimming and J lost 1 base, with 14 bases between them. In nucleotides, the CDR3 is TGTGCCAGCAGCTTTACTAGCTCACGCACAGATACGCAGTATTTT. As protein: CASSFTSSRTDTQYF.

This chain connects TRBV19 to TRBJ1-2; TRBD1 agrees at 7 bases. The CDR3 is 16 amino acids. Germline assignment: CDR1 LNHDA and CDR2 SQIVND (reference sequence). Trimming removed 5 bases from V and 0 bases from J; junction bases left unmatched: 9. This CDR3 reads CASSLQLGQANYGYTF. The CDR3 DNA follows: TGTGCCAGTAGTTTACAACTCGGACAGGCTAACTATGGCTACACCTTC.

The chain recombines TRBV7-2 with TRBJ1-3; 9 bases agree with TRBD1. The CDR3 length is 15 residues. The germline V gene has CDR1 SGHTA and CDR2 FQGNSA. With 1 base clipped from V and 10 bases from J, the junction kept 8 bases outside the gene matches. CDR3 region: CASSLEGTGIATIYF. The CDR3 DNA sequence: TGTGCCAGCAGCTTAGAAGGGACAGGGATAGCAACCATATATTTT.

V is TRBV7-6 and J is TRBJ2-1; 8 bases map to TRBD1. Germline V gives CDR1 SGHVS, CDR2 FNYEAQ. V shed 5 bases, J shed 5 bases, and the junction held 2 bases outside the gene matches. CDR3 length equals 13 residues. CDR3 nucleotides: TGTGCCAGCAGCCAGACAGGGGACAATGAGCAGTTCTTC. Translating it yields CASSQTGDNEQFF.

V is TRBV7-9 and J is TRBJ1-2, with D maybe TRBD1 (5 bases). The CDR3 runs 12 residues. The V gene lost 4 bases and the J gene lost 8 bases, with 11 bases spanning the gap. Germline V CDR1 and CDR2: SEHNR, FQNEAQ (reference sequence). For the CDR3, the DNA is TGTGCCAGCAGCTCCTCCGGGGCGGGCTACACCTTC. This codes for CASSSSGAGYTF. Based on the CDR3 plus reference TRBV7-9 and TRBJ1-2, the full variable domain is DTGVSQNPRHKITKRGQNVTFRCDPISEHNRLYWYRQTLGQGPEFLTYFQNEAQLEKSRLLSDRFSAERPKGSFSTLEIQRTEQGDSAMYLCASSSSGAGYTFGSGTRLTVV.

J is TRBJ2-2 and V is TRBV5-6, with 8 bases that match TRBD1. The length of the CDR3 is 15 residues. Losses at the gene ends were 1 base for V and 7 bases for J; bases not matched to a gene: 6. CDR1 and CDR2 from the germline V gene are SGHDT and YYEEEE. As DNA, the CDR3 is TGTGCCAGCAGCTTGCCGGACAGGGTGTACGGGGAGCTGTTTTTT. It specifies CASSLPDRVYGELFF.